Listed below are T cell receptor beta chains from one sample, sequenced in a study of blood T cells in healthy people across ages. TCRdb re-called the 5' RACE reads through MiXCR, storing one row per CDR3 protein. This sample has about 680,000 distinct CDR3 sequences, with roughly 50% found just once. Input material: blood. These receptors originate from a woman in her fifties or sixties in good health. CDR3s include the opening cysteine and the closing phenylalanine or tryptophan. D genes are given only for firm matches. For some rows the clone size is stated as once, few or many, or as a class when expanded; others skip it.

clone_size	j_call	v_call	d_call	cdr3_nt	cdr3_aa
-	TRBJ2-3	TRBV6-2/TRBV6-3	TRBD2	TGTGCCAGCAGTTACTCGATTGGCCAGCGGGAGTCCACAGATACGCAGTATTTT	CASSYSIGQRESTDTQYF
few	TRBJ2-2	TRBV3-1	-	TGTGCCAGCAGCCAAGATGTGGTTGTCGGGGAGCTGTTTTTT	CASSQDVVVGELFF
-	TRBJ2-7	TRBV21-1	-	TGTGCCAGCAGCCTTCCCGGGGGACAGGGTGTCGATGAGCAGTACTTC	CASSLPGGQGVDEQYF
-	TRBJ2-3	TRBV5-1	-	TGCGCCAGCAGCAACAGGGCCGAGAATACGCAGTATTTT	CASSNRAENTQYF
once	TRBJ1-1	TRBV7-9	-	TGTGCCAGCAGCTTAAGGGACGTTTCCTACATGAACACTGAAGCTTTCTTT	CASSLRDVSYMNTEAFF
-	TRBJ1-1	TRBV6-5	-	TGTGCCAGCAGTTATTTCAGGGGAATCCCTGAAGCTTTCTTT	CASSYFRGIPEAFF
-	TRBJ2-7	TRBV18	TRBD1	TGTGCCAGCTCACCATCCGCAGGGGGTTACGAGCAGTACTTC	CASSPSAGGYEQYF
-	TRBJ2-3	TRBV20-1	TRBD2	TGCAGTGCTAGAGGACTAGCGGGAACAGATACGCAGTATTTT	CSARGLAGTDTQYF
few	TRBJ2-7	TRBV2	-	TGTGCCAGCAGTGTGACCGGATCAGGCTACGAGCAGTACTTC	CASSVTGSGYEQYF
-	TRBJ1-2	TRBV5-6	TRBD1	TGTGCCAGCAGTTTAGACAGGGGCATCCCTCGTAACTATGGCTACACCTTC	CASSLDRGIPRNYGYTF
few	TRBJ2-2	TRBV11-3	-	TGTGCCAGCAGCTTAGAGACCGAAGCCGGGGAGCTGTTTTTT	CASSLETEAGELFF
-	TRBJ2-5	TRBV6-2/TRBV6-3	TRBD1	TGTGCCAGCAGTTACGGGACAGGGCTGGAGACCCAGTACTTC	CASSYGTGLETQYF
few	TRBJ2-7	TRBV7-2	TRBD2	TGTGCCAGCAGTGTAAGTGGGGGGGTCAGCTCCTACGAGCAGTACTTC	CASSVSGGVSSYEQYF
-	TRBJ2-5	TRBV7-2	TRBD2	TGTGCCAGCAGGGATCCCGGGAGGCCGGCGAGGGAGCAGTACTTC	CASRDPGRPAREQYF
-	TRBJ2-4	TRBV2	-	TGTACCAGCAGCCTCAGTGGGGCCAAAAACATTCAGTACTTC	CTSSLSGAKNIQYF